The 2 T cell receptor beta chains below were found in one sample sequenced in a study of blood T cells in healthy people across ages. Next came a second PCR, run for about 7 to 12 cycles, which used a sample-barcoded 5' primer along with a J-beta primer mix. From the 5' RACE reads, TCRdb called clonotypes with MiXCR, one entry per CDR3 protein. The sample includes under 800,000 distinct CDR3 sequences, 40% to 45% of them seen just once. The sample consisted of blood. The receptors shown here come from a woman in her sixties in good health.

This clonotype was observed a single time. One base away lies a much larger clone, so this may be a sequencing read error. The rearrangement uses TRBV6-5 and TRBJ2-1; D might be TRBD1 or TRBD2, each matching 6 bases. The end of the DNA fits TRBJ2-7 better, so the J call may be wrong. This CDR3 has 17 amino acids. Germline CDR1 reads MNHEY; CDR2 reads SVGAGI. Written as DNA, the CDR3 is TGTGCCAGCAGTTACTCGAACCGGGGGCCTTCCTACAATGAGCAGTACTTC. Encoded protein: CASSYSNRGPSYNEQYF.

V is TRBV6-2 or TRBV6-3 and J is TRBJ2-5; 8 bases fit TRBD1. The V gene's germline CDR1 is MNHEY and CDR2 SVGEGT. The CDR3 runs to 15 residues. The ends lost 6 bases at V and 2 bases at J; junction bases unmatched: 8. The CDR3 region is CASRQDRGPQETQYF. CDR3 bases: TGTGCCAGCAGACAAGACAGGGGCCCTCAAGAGACCCAGTACTTC.